This T cell receptor beta chain was retrieved from a study of T cells after yellow fever vaccination. It was through 5'RACE template switching that TCR cDNA was made, with a universal primer site and UMIs added. In TCRdb, the 5' RACE reads were re-called with MiXCR into one record per CDR3 protein. The data show 100,000 to 150,000 distinct CDR3 sequences, about 8.2% seen once. Study-wide points: Contamination by abundant bulk-population clonotypes could be present in FACS-sorted repertoires. The secondary response showed a weaker magnitude and a faster peak, day 5 versus 15.

This clonotype was detected ten times or more. Its target is unknown. Trimming removed 3 bases from V and 5 bases from J; junction bases left unmatched: 6. The CDR3 runs to 14 residues. The sequences come from CD8+ T cells sorted from PBMCs, collected on the day of the yellow fever booster vaccination. This TCR was sampled from a man younger than 35 who received the YFV17D yellow fever vaccine. The chain carries TRBV12-3 or TRBV12-4 and TRBJ2-5; 7 bases match TRBD2. The CDR3 loop reads CASSFSGGWETQYF. CDR3 sequence (DNA): TGTGCCAGCAGTTTCTCGGGGGGTTGGGAGACCCAGTACTTC.